The next 32 T cell receptor beta chains were all read from a single sample in a study of T cell repertoires in cytomegalovirus infection. TCRdb reprocessed the reads via MiXCR and lists one record per CDR3 protein. The data contain roughly 310,000 distinct CDR3 sequences, roughly a sixth of them singletons. The sample taken for sequencing was PBMCs. All receptors come from a human donor in good health (CMV status not recorded). Some clones in this sample may be carry-over from other donors' samples.

Many counts were recorded for this clonotype. The CDR3 sequence is CASSLHPSGTQEGDGYTF. CDR3 nucleotides: TGTGCCAGCAGCTTACACCCATCCGGGACCCAAGAAGGGGATGGCTACACCTTC. The chain has TRBV5-5 and TRBJ1-2; maybe TRBD1 (5 bases). Germline CDR1 SGHKS, CDR2 YYEKEE (reference sequence). This CDR3 contains 18 residues. Trimming removed 2 bases from V and 6 bases from J, with 26 bases in between.

This clonotype was seen repeatedly, ten times or more. This chain links TRBV4-1 with TRBJ2-7; the D gene is possibly TRBD2 (5 bases). The length of the CDR3 is 13 residues. Per germline, CDR1 MGHRA and CDR2 YSYEKL. V was pared by 6 bases and J by 4 bases, with 13 bases between. This chain's CDR3 is CASSRTGDYEQYF. The CDR3 DNA is TGCGCCAGCAGTAGGACCGGGGATTACGAGCAGTACTTC.

V usage is TRBV18 and J usage is TRBJ2-2; 8 bases line up with TRBD1. Germline CDR1 is KGHSH and CDR2 is LQKENI. The CDR3 is 15 residues long. V shed 3 bases and J 6 bases; nucleotides not matched to a gene: 6. The CDR3 region has the DNA TGTGCCAGCTCACCGGTCGGACAGGGAGCCGGGGAGCTGTTTTTT. This gives the protein CASSPVGQGAGELFF.

This chain connects TRBV27 to TRBJ2-1; the D gene is possibly TRBD1 (6 bases). The V and J ends lost 3 bases and 2 bases respectively, with 14 bases between them. Germline V gene lookup returns CDR1 MNHEY and CDR2 SMNVEV (reference sequence). The CDR3 spans 16 residues. DNA of the CDR3: TGTGCCAGCAGTTTCTGGACAGCAACTACCTACAATGAGCAGTTCTTC. This encodes CASSFWTATTYNEQFF.

Ten or more counts support this clonotype. The chain recombines TRBV4-1 with TRBJ1-1; TRBD1 aligns across 8 bases. Germline CDR1 reads MGHRA; CDR2 reads YSYEKL. Trimming took 4 bases from V and 7 from J; bases not matched to a gene: 11. This CDR3 spans 15 amino acids. For the CDR3, the DNA is TGCGCCAGCAGCCCAATTGGCAGGGGGCAAGGTGAAGCTTTCTTT. As protein: CASSPIGRGQGEAFF.

The table lists this clonotype with a few counts. The chain carries TRBV4-2 and TRBJ2-1, with TRBD2 identical over 8 bases. There are 15 residues in the CDR3. Germline CDR1 reads LGHNA; CDR2 reads YNFKEQ. The V and J ends lost 0 bases and 4 bases, in that order; junction bases with no gene match: 2. CDR3 amino acids: CASSQEAGDYNEQFF. The CDR3 DNA reads as TGTGCCAGCAGCCAAGAAGCGGGGGATTACAATGAGCAGTTCTTC.

In DNA, the CDR3 is TGTGCCAGCAGCTTAGGAGCGTTGTGGTCGAGCTACACCTTC. Encoded protein: CASSLGALWSSYTF. The chain combines TRBV7-9 with TRBJ1-2; no clear D gene. V was trimmed by 1 base and J by 9 bases, leaving 15 bases between them. CDR3 size: 14 residues. Germline CDR1 and CDR2: SEHNR and FQNEAQ (reference sequence).

The gene calls are TRBV7-2 and TRBJ2-5, with D possibly matching TRBD2 (5 bases). Germline V gene sequence: CDR1 SGHTA, CDR2 FQGNSA. Trimming cost V 0 bases and J 6 bases, with 11 bases left between them. The CDR3 runs 14 residues. CDR3 in DNA: TGTGCCAGCAGCTTAGCAAGGGAGCGGCAGACCCAGTACTTC. This sequence encodes CASSLARERQTQYF.

This chain connects TRBV20-1 to TRBJ2-3; D possibly corresponds to TRBD2 (5 bases). V was clipped by 3 bases and J by 2 bases, with 12 bases between them. Per germline, CDR1 DFQATT and CDR2 SNEGSKA (reference sequence). The CDR3 runs 14 residues. In DNA, the CDR3 is TGCAGTGCTAGTGACGGGGTCTCCACAGATACGCAGTATTTT. Translation: CSASDGVSTDTQYF.

This clonotype was counted many times. The V call is TRBV12-5, the J call TRBJ1-1; tentative D call: TRBD1 (5 bases). This CDR3 region has 16 residues. The germline V gene has CDR1 LGHNT and CDR2 FRNRAP. V was pared by 1 base and J by 1 base, with 13 bases between. The CDR3 region has the DNA TGTGCTAGTGGTTTGGCGAAGGGACGGAGGAACACTGAAGCTTTCTTT. As protein: CASGLAKGRRNTEAFF.

V usage is TRBV7-9 and J usage is TRBJ2-1; D is uncertain. Germline lookup yields CDR1 SEHNR and CDR2 FQNEAQ (reference sequence). The V end lost 4 bases, the J end lost 2 bases, and 12 bases lay between the germline ends. This CDR3 region has 15 residues. CDR3 DNA: TGTGCCAGCAGCTCGTCCTCCGTAGCCTACAATGAGCAGTTCTTC. Protein: CASSSSSVAYNEQFF.

This clonotype showed up just a few times. This CDR3 is CASSLARDREDSPLHF. Written as DNA, the CDR3 is TGTGCCAGCAGCTTGGCCAGGGACAGGGAGGACTCACCCCTCCACTTT. V is TRBV5-6 and J is TRBJ1-6, with 9 bases aligning to TRBD1. This CDR3 contains 16 residues. J was trimmed by 10 bases and V by 0 bases; bases with no gene match: 8. Germline V gene sequence: CDR1 SGHDT, CDR2 YYEEEE.

The CDR3 protein is CASSTDSNEQFF. Written as DNA, the CDR3 is TGTGCCAGCAGCACAGACAGTAATGAGCAGTTCTTC. This sequence joins TRBV11-2 and TRBJ2-1; D may be TRBD1 (5 bases). CDR1 and CDR2 (germline): SGHAT, FQNNGV. The CDR3 has 12 amino acids. V was trimmed by 5 bases and J by 7 bases, leaving 9 bases between them.

This clonotype was seen repeatedly, ten times or more. V usage is TRBV6-1 and J usage is TRBJ2-7, with 8 bases fitting TRBD2. The junction had 12 bases not matched to a gene; V was cut back by 8 bases and J by 0 bases. Per germline, CDR1 MNHNS and CDR2 SASEGT. This CDR3 comprises 16 residues. The CDR3 region is CASHAGGTAGSYEQYF. The CDR3 DNA follows: TGTGCCAGCCACGCGGGGGGAACAGCAGGCTCCTACGAGCAGTACTTC.

This clonotype was detected a few times. The rearrangement joins TRBV5-5 to TRBJ2-7; D may be TRBD1 (6 bases). Germline V lookup: CDR1 SGHKS, CDR2 YYEKEE (reference sequence). V was shortened by 1 base and J by 5 bases, with 13 bases between the two germline ends. This CDR3 spans 14 amino acids. This CDR3 reads CASSLSQGSNEQYF. The DNA for the CDR3 is TGTGCCAGCAGCTTGAGTCAGGGGTCCAACGAGCAGTACTTC.

This clonotype was found a few times. The chain has TRBV7-2 and TRBJ2-5; D tentatively fits TRBD1 or TRBD2 (5 bases each). CDR1 and CDR2 from the germline V gene are SGHTA and FQGNSA. V was pared by 0 bases and J by 4 bases, with 6 bases between. The CDR3 runs 13 residues. CDR3 DNA sequence: TGTGCCAGCAGCTTAGCGAGGGGAGAGACCCAGTACTTC. This codes for CASSLARGETQYF.

CDR3 sequence (DNA): TGTGCCAGCAGCTCCGCAGGACAAGAGACCCAGTACTTC. Translating it yields CASSSAGQETQYF. The rearrangement uses TRBV11-3 and TRBJ2-5; D gene ambiguous. CDR3 size: 13 residues. With 4 bases removed from V and 2 bases from J, the gap between germline ends came to 8 bases. The V gene's germline CDR1 is SGHNT and CDR2 YENEEA. Combining the CDR3 with reference TRBV11-3 and TRBJ2-5 gives the whole variable domain EAGVVQSPRYKIIEKKQPVAFWCNPISGHNTLYWYLQNLGQGPELLIRYENEEAVDDSQLPKDRFSAERLKGVDSTLKIQPAELGDSAVYLCASSSAGQETQYFGPGTRLLVL.

The J gene is TRBJ1-5, the V gene TRBV20-1; perhaps TRBD1 as D (5 bases). CDR1 and CDR2 (germline): DFQATT, SNEGSKA (reference sequence). The V gene lost 3 bases and the J gene lost 1 base, with 16 bases spanning the gap. The CDR3 has 16 amino acids. The CDR3: CSASRDRGVSNQPQHF. The CDR3 DNA reads TGCAGTGCTAGTCGGGACCGCGGAGTAAGCAATCAGCCCCAGCATTTT.

V gene TRBV7-9 combines with J gene TRBJ1-1; TRBD1 matches 10 bases. Germline assignment: CDR1 SEHNR and CDR2 FQNEAQ (reference sequence). J was trimmed by 3 bases and V by 4 bases; bases with no gene match: 2. The CDR3 spans 14 residues. The CDR3: CASSWGQGYTEAFF. The CDR3 DNA reads TGTGCCAGCAGCTGGGGACAGGGGTACACTGAAGCTTTCTTT.

This clonotype has more than one count but fewer than ten. The J gene is TRBJ1-2, the V gene TRBV12-3 or TRBV12-4; no clear D gene. This CDR3 spans 15 amino acids. Trimming shortened V by 5 bases and J by 8 bases, and 21 bases separated the two germline ends. CDR3 sequence: CASSPQATDSGGYTF. The CDR3 DNA follows: TGTGCCAGCAGTCCTCAGGCCACAGATTCGGGCGGCTACACCTTC.

This rearrangement joins TRBV6-1 to TRBJ1-1, with D perhaps matching TRBD1 (6 bases). Germline CDR1 reads MNHNS; CDR2 reads SASEGT. CDR3 length: 15 residues. V lost 7 bases to trimming and J lost 0 bases, with 15 bases between them. Written as DNA, the CDR3 is TGTGCCAGCACCCCTCGGACAGAACTGAACACTGAAGCTTTCTTT. This gives the protein CASTPRTELNTEAFF.

This clonotype appeared many times. The CDR3 sequence: CSAFDRGAVTNEKLFF. CDR3 sequence (DNA): TGCAGTGCCTTTGACAGGGGGGCCGTAACTAATGAAAAACTGTTTTTT. The V call is TRBV20-1, the J call TRBJ1-4; 9 bases align to TRBD1. CDR3 length: 16 residues. Germline loops: CDR1 DFQATT, CDR2 SNEGSKA (reference sequence). V was pared by 6 bases and J by 1 base, with 9 bases of the junction left unmatched.

The chain combines TRBV15 with TRBJ1-4, with D maybe TRBD1 (5 bases). The CDR3 sequence is 20 residues long. Trimming took 1 base from V and 0 from J, leaving 21 bases between them. CDR1 LNHNV and CDR2 YYDKDF come from the germline V gene (reference sequence). The chain's CDR3 is CATSRARSQGPFATNEKLFF. The CDR3 DNA is TGTGCCACCAGCAGAGCGAGGAGTCAGGGACCCTTTGCAACTAATGAAAAACTGTTTTTT.

This clonotype has at least ten counts. This rearrangement joins TRBV4-2 to TRBJ1-1; the D is unclear. Deletions cut 3 bases from V and 0 bases from J, with 17 bases between. The V gene's germline CDR1 is LGHNA and CDR2 YNFKEQ. This CDR3 region has 17 residues. The CDR3 sequence: CASSQDGSRRMNTEAFF. The CDR3 DNA is TGTGCCAGCAGCCAGGACGGGTCTAGGAGGATGAACACTGAAGCTTTCTTT.

This clonotype came up many times. The CDR3 DNA sequence: TGTGCCAGCAGTTTCAACGGAAAGGGTGAAAAACTGTTTTTT. Residues: CASSFNGKGEKLFF. This sequence joins TRBV12-3 or TRBV12-4 and TRBJ1-4; D not certain. The length of the CDR3 is 14 residues. V was trimmed by 3 bases and J by 7 bases, leaving 12 bases between them.

This clonotype was seen many times. The chain carries TRBV7-2 and TRBJ2-5, with 15 bases matching TRBD2. V was clipped by 5 bases and J by 6 bases; unmatched bases: 10. Looked up from germline, CDR1 is SGHTA and CDR2 is FQGNSA. This CDR3 is 17 amino acids long. CDR3 loop: CASSPAGLAGGLKTQYF. The DNA for the CDR3 is TGTGCCAGCAGCCCGGCGGGACTAGCGGGGGGCCTAAAGACCCAGTACTTC.

This chain connects TRBV5-4 to TRBJ2-1; D unresolved. The CDR3 is 16 amino acids. The germline V and J ends were trimmed by 0 bases and 3 bases, with 13 bases remaining between them. Germline CDR1 and CDR2: SGHNT and YYREEE (reference sequence). Here the CDR3 DNA reads TGTGCCAGCAGCTTGGCTGTTCTGCAGAACTACAATGAGCAGTTCTTC. Amino acid sequence: CASSLAVLQNYNEQFF.

The genes are TRBV5-1 and TRBJ2-5; D call uncertain. This CDR3 contains 15 residues. The germline V and J ends were trimmed by 0 bases and 2 bases, with 11 bases remaining between them. CDR1 SGHRS and CDR2 YFSETQ come from the germline V gene. The CDR3 DNA is TGCGCCAGCAGCTTGGACCCCAGAGAACAAGAGACCCAGTACTTC. Its protein is CASSLDPREQETQYF.

The rearrangement uses TRBV6-2 or TRBV6-3 and TRBJ2-7; D is possibly TRBD2 (6 bases). V was pared by 2 bases and J by 3 bases, with 20 bases between. Germline CDR1 and CDR2: MNHEY and SVGEGT. This CDR3 has 17 residues. In DNA form, the CDR3 reads TGTGCCAGCAGTTACAATCCCCTTGGCGGGGCGTACTACGAGCAGTACTTC. As protein: CASSYNPLGGAYYEQYF.

This clonotype was counted between two and nine times. V is TRBV4-1 and J is TRBJ2-3; D not resolved. The CDR3 runs 14 residues. Germline CDR1 is MGHRA and CDR2 is YSYEKL. The V gene lost 1 base and the J gene lost 6 bases, with 11 bases spanning the gap. The CDR3 loop is CASSQVLEGDTQYF. The CDR3 nucleotides are TGCGCCAGCAGCCAAGTTCTGGAAGGGGATACGCAGTATTTT.

The table lists this clonotype with a few counts. This rearrangement joins TRBV19 to TRBJ2-1; 8 bases fit TRBD1. CDR3 length: 15 amino acids. Germline values: CDR1 LNHDA, CDR2 SQIVND (reference sequence). V trimming: 7 bases; J trimming: 7 bases; junction bases outside the gene matches: 12. In DNA, the CDR3 is TGTGCCAGTACCCCGGACAGGGATAGTTCGAATGAGCAGTTCTTC. It yields the protein CASTPDRDSSNEQFF.

This clonotype was seen repeatedly, ten times or more. The chain carries TRBV7-2 and TRBJ2-3; 8 bases agree with TRBD2. CDR3 size: 17 residues. V lost 0 bases, J lost 6 bases, and 11 bases stayed unmatched. CDR1 is SGHTA and CDR2 is FQGNSA in the germline V gene. The CDR3 nucleotides are TGTGCCAGCAGCTTAGCGCGGGCTAGCGGGTATGGGGATACGCAGTATTTT. Translated: CASSLARASGYGDTQYF.